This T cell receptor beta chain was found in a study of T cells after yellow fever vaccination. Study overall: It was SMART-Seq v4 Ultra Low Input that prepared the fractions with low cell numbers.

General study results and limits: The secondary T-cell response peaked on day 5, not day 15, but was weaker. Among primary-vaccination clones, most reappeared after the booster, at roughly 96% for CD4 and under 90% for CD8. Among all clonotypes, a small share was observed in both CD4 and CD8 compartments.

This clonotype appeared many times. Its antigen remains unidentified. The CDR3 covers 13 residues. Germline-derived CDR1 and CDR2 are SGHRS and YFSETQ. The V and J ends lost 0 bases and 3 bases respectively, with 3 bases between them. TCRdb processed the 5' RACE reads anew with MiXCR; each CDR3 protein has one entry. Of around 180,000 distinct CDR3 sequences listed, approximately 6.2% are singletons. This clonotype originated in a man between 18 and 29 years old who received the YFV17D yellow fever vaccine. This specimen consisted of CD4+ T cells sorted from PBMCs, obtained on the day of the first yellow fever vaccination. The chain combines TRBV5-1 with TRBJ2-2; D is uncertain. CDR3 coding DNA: TGCGCCAGCAGCTTGGGACACACCGGGGAGCTGTTTTTT. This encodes CASSLGHTGELFF.